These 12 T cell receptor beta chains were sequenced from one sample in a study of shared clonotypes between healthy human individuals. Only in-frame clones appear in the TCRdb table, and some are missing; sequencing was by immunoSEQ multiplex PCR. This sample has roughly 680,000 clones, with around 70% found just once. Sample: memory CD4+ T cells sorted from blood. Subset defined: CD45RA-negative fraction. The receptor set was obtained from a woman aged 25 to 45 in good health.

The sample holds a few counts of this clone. As DNA, the CDR3 is TGTGCCAGCAGTCCTGGGACAGTGGGGAGAGAGACCCAGTACTTC. Encoded protein: CASSPGTVGRETQYF. The chain carries TRBV6-5 and TRBJ2-5; 7 bases are shared with TRBD1. Trimming at V came to 5 bases and at J to 4 bases, leaving 10 bases not matched to a gene. The CDR3 is 15 amino acids. In germline, CDR1 is MNHEY, CDR2 SVGAGI.

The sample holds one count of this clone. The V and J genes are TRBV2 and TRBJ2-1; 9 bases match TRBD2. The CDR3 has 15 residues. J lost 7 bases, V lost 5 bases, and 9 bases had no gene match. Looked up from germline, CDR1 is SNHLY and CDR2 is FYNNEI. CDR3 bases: TGTGCCAGCAGTATTAGCGGGAGTGTGGGAAATGAGCAGTTCTTC. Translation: CASSISGSVGNEQFF.

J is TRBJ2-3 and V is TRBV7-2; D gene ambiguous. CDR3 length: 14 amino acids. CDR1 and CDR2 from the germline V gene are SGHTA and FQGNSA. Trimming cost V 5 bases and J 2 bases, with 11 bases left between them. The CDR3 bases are TGTGCCAGCAGCCCCCAGTACACCACAGATACGCAGTATTTT. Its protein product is CASSPQYTTDTQYF.

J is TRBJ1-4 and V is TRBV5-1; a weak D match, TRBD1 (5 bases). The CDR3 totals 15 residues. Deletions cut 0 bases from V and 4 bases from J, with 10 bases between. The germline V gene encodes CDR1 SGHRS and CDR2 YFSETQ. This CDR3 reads CASSLGSQGNEKLFF. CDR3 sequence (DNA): TGCGCCAGCAGCTTGGGGTCCCAGGGTAATGAAAAACTGTTTTTT. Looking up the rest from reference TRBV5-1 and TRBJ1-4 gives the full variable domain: KAGVTQTPRYLIKTRGQQVTLSCSPISGHRSVSWYQQTPGQGLQFLFEYFSETQRNKGNFPGRFSGRQFSNSRSEMNVSTLELGDSALYLCASSLGSQGNEKLFFGSGTQLSVL.

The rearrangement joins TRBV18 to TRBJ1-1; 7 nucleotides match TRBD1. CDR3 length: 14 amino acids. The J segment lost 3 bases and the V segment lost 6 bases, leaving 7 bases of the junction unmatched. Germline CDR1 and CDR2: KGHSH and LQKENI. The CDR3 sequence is CASSSGTEHTEAFF. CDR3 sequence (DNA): TGTGCCAGCTCGTCCGGGACAGAACACACTGAAGCTTTCTTT.

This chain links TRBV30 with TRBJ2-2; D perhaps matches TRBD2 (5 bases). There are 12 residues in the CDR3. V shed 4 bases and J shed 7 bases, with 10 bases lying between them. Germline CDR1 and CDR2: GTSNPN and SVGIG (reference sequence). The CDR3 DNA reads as TGTGCCTGGATGAGGGTGGGCGGGGAGCTGTTTTTT. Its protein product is CAWMRVGGELFF.

The CDR3: CASSFYRPNYGYTF. DNA of the CDR3: TGCGCCAGCAGCTTTTACCGACCAAACTATGGCTACACCTTC. The chain carries TRBV5-1 and TRBJ1-2; D is unresolved. Germline values: CDR1 SGHRS, CDR2 YFSETQ. Trimming left V 2 bases short and J 2 bases short, with 10 bases between. This CDR3 contains 14 residues.

The CDR3 reads CASSYTGVTEAFF. The CDR3 DNA follows: TGTGCCAGCAGCTATACAGGGGTAACTGAAGCTTTCTTT. This sequence joins TRBV7-8 and TRBJ1-1, with TRBD1 matching 7 bases. J was trimmed by 5 bases and V by 4 bases; bases with no gene match: 4. This CDR3 region has 13 residues. The germline V gene has CDR1 SGHVS and CDR2 FQNEAQ. The whole variable domain, filled in from reference TRBV7-8 and TRBJ1-1, reads GAGVSQSPRYKVAKRGQDVALRCDPISGHVSLFWYQQALGQGPEFLTYFQNEAQLDKSGLPSDRFFAERPEGSVSTLKIQRTQQEDSAVYLCASSYTGVTEAFFGQGTRLTVV.

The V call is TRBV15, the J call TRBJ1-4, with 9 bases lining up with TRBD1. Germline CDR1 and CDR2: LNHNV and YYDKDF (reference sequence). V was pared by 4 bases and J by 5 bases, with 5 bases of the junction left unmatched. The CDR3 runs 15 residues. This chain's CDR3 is CATSTRGTGNEKLFF. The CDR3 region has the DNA TGTGCCACCAGCACCCGCGGGACAGGGAATGAAAAACTGTTTTTT.

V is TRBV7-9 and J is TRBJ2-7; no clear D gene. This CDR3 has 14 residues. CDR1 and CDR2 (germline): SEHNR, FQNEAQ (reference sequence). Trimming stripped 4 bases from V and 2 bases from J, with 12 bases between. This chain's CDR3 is CASSYTQPPYEQYF. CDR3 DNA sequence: TGTGCCAGCAGCTACACACAGCCACCCTACGAGCAGTACTTC.

CDR3 amino acids: CASGQENTGELFF. The CDR3 nucleotides are TGTGCCAGCGGACAGGAGAACACCGGGGAGCTGTTTTTT. The genes are TRBV27 and TRBJ2-2, with 7 bases fitting TRBD1. Germline CDR1 reads MNHEY; CDR2 reads SMNVEV (reference sequence). The V gene end was trimmed by 8 bases and the J gene end by 1 base; junction bases not matched to a gene: 1. This CDR3 contains 13 residues.

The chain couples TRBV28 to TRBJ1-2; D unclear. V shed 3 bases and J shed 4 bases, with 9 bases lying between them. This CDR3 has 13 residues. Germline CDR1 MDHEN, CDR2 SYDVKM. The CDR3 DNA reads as TGTGCCAGCAGTTTTACCCTGTCCTATGGCTACACCTTC. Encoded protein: CASSFTLSYGYTF.